Presented here are 10 T cell receptor beta chains from one specimen sequenced in a study of CD8+ T cells in alopecia areata. Treatment here: oral pan-JAK inhibitor, 5-10 mg twice daily. The authors extracted RNA and reverse transcribed it into cDNA as the sequencing template. The repertoire was sequenced with immunoSEQ multiplex PCR; TCRdb's copy has only in-frame clones and lacks some. The data contain about 190,000 clones, 45% to 75% of them singletons. Sequenced here: CD4+ T cells sorted from blood, sampled at week 4, from a patient treated with tofacitinib. These receptors all come from a human donor with alopecia areata.

The genes are TRBV5-1 and TRBJ2-7; D ambiguous. The CDR3 runs to 14 residues. The ends were cut back, 0 bases at V and 0 bases at J, with 7 bases in the middle. The germline CDR1 and CDR2 sequences are SGHRS and YFSETQ. The CDR3 reads CASSLVLGSYEQYF. The CDR3 DNA is TGCGCCAGCAGCTTGGTTCTGGGCTCCTACGAGCAGTACTTC.

This chain uses TRBV29-1 with TRBJ2-5; the D gene is possibly TRBD2 (5 bases). The CDR3 contains 14 residues. The germline V gene encodes CDR1 SQVTM and CDR2 ANQGSEA. V lost 8 bases and J lost 1, with 17 bases in between. CDR3 amino acids: CSTRLALIQETQYF. In DNA, the CDR3 is TGCAGCACCCGCCTAGCCCTCATCCAAGAGACCCAGTACTTC.

This clone appeared a few times. The chain carries TRBV30 and TRBJ1-1, with no clear D. The CDR3 sequence is 11 residues long. V was cut by 4 bases and J by 4 bases, with 7 bases left in between. The germline V gene has CDR1 GTSNPN and CDR2 SVGIG (reference sequence). Here the CDR3 reads CAWTGFTEAFF. The CDR3 DNA reads TGTGCCTGGACAGGTTTCACTGAAGCTTTCTTT.

The chain is built from TRBV29-1 and TRBJ2-3, with unresolved D. The CDR3 loop spans 11 amino acids. In germline, CDR1 is SQVTM, CDR2 ANQGSEA. V was clipped by 4 bases and J by 5 bases, with 7 bases between them. CDR3 sequence reads: CSVAIGDTQYF. The CDR3 DNA follows: TGCAGCGTTGCAATTGGAGATACGCAGTATTTT.

This clone occurred a few times. The chain uses TRBV27 and TRBJ2-2, with D possibly matching TRBD2 (5 bases). Trimming left V 5 bases short and J 3 bases short, with 22 bases between. This CDR3 comprises 18 residues. Looked up from germline, CDR1 is MNHEY and CDR2 is SMNVEV (reference sequence). CDR3: CASSPLALRHTYTGELFF. The CDR3 nucleotides are TGTGCCAGCAGTCCCCTAGCTTTGAGGCACACCTACACCGGGGAGCTGTTTTTT.

The J gene is TRBJ2-6, the V gene TRBV5-1, with no clear D. V was shortened by 0 bases and J by 2 bases, with 6 bases between the two germline ends. The CDR3 totals 15 residues. CDR1 is SGHRS, CDR2 YFSETQ, per germline. CDR3 loop: CASSLGLTGANVLTF. In DNA, the CDR3 is TGCGCCAGCAGCTTGGGACTCACTGGGGCCAACGTCCTGACTTTC.

This clone was seen more than once but under ten times. The CDR3 loop reads CASRVGGTSYEQYF. The CDR3 nucleotides read TGTGCCAGCAGGGTTGGCGGGACCTCCTACGAGCAGTACTTC. This chain links TRBV13 with TRBJ2-7, with D maybe TRBD2 (6 bases). V was shortened by 6 bases and J by 0 bases, with 12 bases between the two germline ends. Germline V gene lookup returns CDR1 PRHDT and CDR2 FYEKMQ (reference sequence). The length of the CDR3 is 14 residues.

In this sample, this clone turned up a few times. V is TRBV7-2 and J is TRBJ2-3; D possibly uses TRBD1 or TRBD2 (5 bases each). CDR3 size: 15 residues. Trimming stripped 2 bases from V and 1 base from J, with 10 bases between. Germline loops: CDR1 SGHTA, CDR2 FQGNSA. The DNA of the CDR3 is TGTGCCAGCAGCTTACAGAAGGGACGCACAGATACGCAGTATTTT. It specifies CASSLQKGRTDTQYF.

J is TRBJ2-1 and V is TRBV29-1; TRBD2 aligns across 8 bases. Germline lookup yields CDR1 SQVTM and CDR2 ANQGSEA. The CDR3 loop spans 14 amino acids. The V gene end was trimmed by 7 bases and the J gene end by 6 bases; junction bases not matched to a gene: 11. The CDR3 region is CSAPAVGTSNEQFF. CDR3 nucleotides: TGCAGCGCCCCTGCGGTCGGGACTAGCAATGAGCAGTTCTTC.

The chain combines TRBV7-9 with TRBJ2-7; D is perhaps TRBD1 (5 bases). This CDR3 has 12 residues. Trimming cost V 5 bases and J 4 bases, with 9 bases left between them. Germline-derived CDR1 and CDR2 are SEHNR and FQNEAQ (reference sequence). CDR3 region: CASSPSGYEQYF. For the CDR3, the DNA is TGTGCCAGCAGCCCCTCAGGGTACGAGCAGTACTTC.